The following is a T cell receptor (beta chain) sequence with its context. What it binds is not known. Libraries were prepared by immunoSEQ multiplex PCR; TCRdb keeps only in-frame clonotypes and omits some of them. The sample lists some 740,000 clones, 80% to 95% seen once, with around 24% in the top ten. The germline V gene encodes CDR1 SGHNT and CDR2 YYREEE (reference sequence). This CDR3 contains 15 residues. The V segment lost 4 bases and the J segment 2 bases; nucleotides outside the gene matches: 5. These data originate in a study of shared clonotypes between healthy human individuals. The study, taken as a whole, reports: Sorted-subset sequencing was shown by rarefaction to be incomplete despite large depth. Against clonotypes common to all four donors, non-shared ones had lower generation probabilities.

CD45RO-negative CD8 cells positively selected for CCR7 made up the naive population, which excluded terminally differentiated effector memory CD45RA+ cells. The sample was naive CD8+ T cells sorted from blood. The chain uses TRBV5-4 and TRBJ2-7, with 11 bases that match TRBD1. The TCR was taken from a man under 40 in good health. The DNA of the CDR3 is TGTGCCAGCAGCCACAGGACAGGGGGCCCCTACGAGCAGTACTTC. It encodes CASSHRTGGPYEQYF.